A single sample gave rise to the 16 T cell receptor beta chains below, sequenced in a study of blood T cell repertoires in COVID-19. Here immunoSEQ multiplex PCR was the method, and the copy in TCRdb shows in-frame clones only, minus some. The sample includes roughly 220,000 clones, approximately 78% seen only once; the top ten take approximately 7.6%. The sequenced sample was peripheral blood. These TCRs come from an elderly woman with COVID-19, enrolled during active disease.

V and J are TRBV6-6 and TRBJ1-1; a possible D gene is TRBD1 (6 bases). CDR1 is MNHNY, CDR2 SVGAGI, per germline (reference sequence). Trimming took 5 bases from V and 5 from J, leaving 24 bases between them. The length of the CDR3 is 17 residues. The DNA for the CDR3 is TGTGCCAGCAGTCGATCCGGGACACCTCTCGAGGGAACTGAAGCTTTCTTT. Translated, it gives CASSRSGTPLEGTEAFF.

On this clone itself: One end of the junction is discordant with germline, which a read error may explain. The V and J genes are TRBV7-7 and TRBJ2-5, with D perhaps matching TRBD1 (6 bases). The CDR3 runs to 14 residues. Germline CDR1 reads SSHAT; CDR2 reads FNYEAQ (reference sequence). The CDR3 coding sequence is TGTGCTAGCAGCTTAGCTGGACAGTCAGAGACCCAGTACTTC. Its translation: CASSLAGQSETQYF.

The chain joins TRBV7-9 to TRBJ1-2; D might be TRBD1 (5 bases). CDR3 length: 13 amino acids. Trimming cost V 0 bases and J 8 bases, with 10 bases left between them. Looked up from germline, CDR1 is SEHNR and CDR2 is FQNEAQ (reference sequence). The CDR3 region is CASSLAGTGGYTF. CDR3 DNA sequence: TGTGCCAGCAGCTTAGCCGGGACTGGAGGCTACACCTTC.

The chain recombines TRBV29-1 with TRBJ1-6; possible D gene TRBD1, 6 bases. Germline V CDR1 and CDR2: SQVTM, ANQGSEA. The CDR3 totals 20 residues. V gave up 6 bases and J gave up 0 bases, with 27 bases separating them. CDR3 protein: CSVQKLTGHAGSSYNSPLHF. CDR3 DNA sequence: TGCAGCGTACAAAAACTTACAGGGCATGCGGGTAGCTCCTATAATTCACCCCTCCACTTT.

The chain recombines TRBV10-3 with TRBJ2-5; 10 bases agree with TRBD1. CDR3 length equals 13 residues. The germline V gene has CDR1 ENHRY and CDR2 SYGVKD. The V gene end was trimmed by 10 bases and the J gene end by 3 bases; junction bases not matched to a gene: 5. The CDR3 is CATSGTGEETQYF. The CDR3 region has the DNA TGTGCCACCTCCGGGACAGGGGAAGAGACCCAGTACTTC.

This clone was observed a handful of times. This chain links TRBV5-1 with TRBJ2-2; 9 bases match TRBD1. The germline V gene has CDR1 SGHRS and CDR2 YFSETQ. This CDR3 has 13 residues. Trimming removed 5 bases from V and 7 bases from J; junction bases left unmatched: 3. CDR3 amino acids: CASRWTGVGELFF. For the CDR3, the DNA is TGCGCCAGCAGATGGACAGGGGTCGGGGAGCTGTTTTTT.

The chain is built from TRBV11-1 and TRBJ1-6, with 7 bases matching TRBD1. The germline CDR1 and CDR2 sequences are SGHAT and FQDESV (reference sequence). After removal of 4 bases from V and 6 bases from J, the junction contained 6 bases not matched to a gene. The CDR3 has 15 residues. The CDR3 nucleotides read TGTGCCAGCAGCTCTACCGGGACAGTTAATTCACCCCTCCACTTT. It is translated as CASSSTGTVNSPLHF.

This clone has a handful of counts. The chain employs TRBV6-5 and TRBJ2-5; 7 nucleotides agree with TRBD2. J gave up 1 base and V 6 bases, and 5 bases lay outside the gene matches. The CDR3 consists of 14 residues. Germline lookup yields CDR1 MNHEY and CDR2 SVGAGI. CDR3 coding DNA: TGTGCCAGCAGATCACGGGGGGTCCAAGAGACCCAGTACTTC. Translating gives CASRSRGVQETQYF.

The V call is TRBV28, the J call TRBJ2-3; 9 positions agree with TRBD1. The CDR3 loop spans 15 amino acids. The V gene end was trimmed by 4 bases and the J gene end by 3 bases; junction bases not matched to a gene: 5. The V gene's germline CDR1 is MDHEN and CDR2 SYDVKM. This chain's CDR3 is CASSSGTGITDTQYF. In nucleotides, the CDR3 is TGTGCCAGCAGTTCGGGGACAGGGATAACAGATACGCAGTATTTT.

The chain is built from TRBV2 and TRBJ1-1; no definite D call. The V end was cut by 4 bases, the J end by 2 bases, with 11 bases between. The germline V gene encodes CDR1 SNHLY and CDR2 FYNNEI. This CDR3 comprises 14 residues. CDR3 sequence reads: CASSGWRLNTEAFF. In DNA form, the CDR3 reads TGTGCCAGCAGTGGGTGGCGGCTCAACACTGAAGCTTTCTTT.

The CDR3 sequence is CASSQDTGDGNTIYF. CDR3 in DNA: TGCGCCAGCAGCCAAGACACAGGCGATGGAAACACCATATATTTT. The V gene is TRBV4-3, the J gene TRBJ1-3; D may be TRBD1 (5 bases). V was cut by 0 bases and J by 3 bases, with 9 bases left in between. Germline lookup yields CDR1 LGHNA and CDR2 YSLEER. The CDR3 is made up of 15 amino acids.

The V and J genes are TRBV11-2 and TRBJ2-3; D might be TRBD1 (6 bases). CDR1 and CDR2 (germline): SGHAT, FQNNGV. V was cut by 5 bases and J by 3 bases, with 15 bases left in between. The CDR3 covers 15 residues. The CDR3 nucleotides read TGTGCCAGCAGCGAAGGGACATTGCGAACAGATACGCAGTATTTT. It specifies CASSEGTLRTDTQYF.

The chain employs TRBV6-2 or TRBV6-3 and TRBJ2-2; D might be TRBD2 (6 bases). V lost 4 bases and J 8 bases, leaving 23 bases between the germline ends. The CDR3 consists of 17 residues. CDR1 and CDR2 (germline): MNHEY, SVGEGT. DNA for the CDR3: TGTGCCAGCAGTTTCGACCGGGACTCACCCCGAAGGGGGGAGCTGTTTTTT. This gives the protein CASSFDRDSPRRGELFF.

This CDR3 is CASSLGTWGFTEAFF. The CDR3 coding sequence is TGTGCCAGCAGCCTGGGGACTTGGGGGTTCACTGAAGCTTTCTTT. This rearrangement joins TRBV7-2 to TRBJ1-1; TRBD1 is a possible D gene (5 bases). Germline values: CDR1 SGHTA, CDR2 FQGNSA. Trimming took off 5 bases at V and 4 bases at J, with 17 bases between the two ends. This CDR3 spans 15 amino acids. The full variable domain, with the rest looked up from reference TRBV7-2 and TRBJ1-1, is GAGVSQSPSNKVTEKGKDVELRCDPISGHTALYWYRQSLGQGLEFLIYFQGNSAPDKSGLPSDRFSAERTGGSVSTLTIQRTQQEDSAVYLCASSLGTWGFTEAFFGQGTRLTVV.

The chain employs TRBV11-3 and TRBJ1-2; 8 bases agree with TRBD1. Trimming removed 1 base from V and 5 bases from J; junction bases left unmatched: 12. The CDR3 loop spans 17 amino acids. Per the germline V gene, CDR1 is SGHNT and CDR2 is YENEEA. CDR3 region: CASSLVPDRERSYGYTF. The CDR3 bases are TGTGCCAGCAGCTTAGTCCCGGACAGGGAAAGAAGTTATGGCTACACCTTC.

The chain links TRBV25-1 to TRBJ2-3, with 10 bases identical to TRBD1. The CDR3 is 16 residues long. From germline, CDR1 is MGHDK and CDR2 SYGVNS. Germline trimming cut 1 base from V and 1 base from J; bases unmatched to any gene: 2. The CDR3 DNA follows: TGTGCCAGCAGTGAATCAGGGACAGGGGGCACAGATACGCAGTATTTT. Translated: CASSESGTGGTDTQYF.